The T cell receptor beta chain described here comes from a study of blood T cells in healthy people across ages. The wider study: About one barcoded beta molecule per two T cells came from capture by template switching. General study findings and limits: It was the long-lived donors that had more naive CD4+ cells and higher diversity than aged donors.

Turning to this clonotype: What it binds is not known.

Trimming left V 4 bases short and J 3 bases short, with 12 bases between. Germline CDR1 SNHLY, CDR2 FYNNEI. The CDR3 sequence is 14 residues long. Using a J-beta primer mix together with a sample-barcoded 5' primer, a second PCR was run for roughly 6 to 11 cycles. One entry per CDR3 protein, called by TCRdb with MiXCR from the 5' RACE reads. The sample includes more than 1.4 million distinct CDR3 sequences, around 39% of them seen just once. The source is a woman aged 18-29 years in good health. Sequencing used blood. This rearrangement joins TRBV2 to TRBJ1-2, with a tentative D call TRBD1 (6 bases). CDR3 nucleotide sequence: TGTGCCAGCAGTGCACAGGGTTCTGACTATGGCTACACCTTC. As protein: CASSAQGSDYGYTF.